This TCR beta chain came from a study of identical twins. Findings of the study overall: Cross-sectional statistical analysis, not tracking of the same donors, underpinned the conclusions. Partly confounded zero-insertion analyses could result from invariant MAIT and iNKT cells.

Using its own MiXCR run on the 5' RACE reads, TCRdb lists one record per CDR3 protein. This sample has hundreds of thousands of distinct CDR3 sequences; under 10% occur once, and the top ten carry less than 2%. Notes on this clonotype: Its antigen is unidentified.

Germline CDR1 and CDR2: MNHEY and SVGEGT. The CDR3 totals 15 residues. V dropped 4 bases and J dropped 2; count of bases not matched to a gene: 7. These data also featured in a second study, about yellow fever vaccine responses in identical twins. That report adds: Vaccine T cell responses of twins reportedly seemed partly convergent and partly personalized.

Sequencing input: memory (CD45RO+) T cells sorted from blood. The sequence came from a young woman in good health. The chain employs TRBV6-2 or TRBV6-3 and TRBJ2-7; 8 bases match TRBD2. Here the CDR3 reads CASSSPGREAYEQYF. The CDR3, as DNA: TGTGCCAGCAGTTCCCCAGGGCGGGAGGCCTACGAGCAGTACTTC.